The 19 T cell receptor beta chains below all came from one sample that was sequenced in a study of PD-1 blockade in mismatch repair-deficient tumors. TCRdb keeps only in-frame clones here, not all; method: immunoSEQ multiplex PCR. The table records more than 20,000 clones, roughly 86% of them present only once. Sequencing used peripheral blood, obtained 2 weeks after starting pembrolizumab. The receptors were sampled from an adult with mismatch repair-deficient cancer.

This clone showed up just a few times. The chain couples TRBV6-5 to TRBJ2-7, with a weak D call TRBD2 (6 bases). The CDR3 covers 15 residues. CDR1 is MNHEY, CDR2 SVGAGI, per germline. Trimming pared 2 bases from V and 0 bases from J, leaving 11 bases between. Here the CDR3 reads CASSYAGSDSYEQYF. CDR3 coding DNA: TGTGCCAGCAGTTACGCGGGGAGCGACTCCTACGAGCAGTACTTC.

The chain combines TRBV2 with TRBJ2-3; 7 nucleotides agree with TRBD1. This CDR3 has 15 residues. Germline V lookup: CDR1 SNHLY, CDR2 FYNNEI. J gave up 0 bases and V 5 bases, and 5 bases lay outside the gene matches. CDR3 residues: CASSPDRASTDTQYF. In DNA form, the CDR3 reads TGTGCCAGCAGTCCAGACAGGGCTAGCACAGATACGCAGTATTTT.

The chain combines TRBV15 with TRBJ2-5; D might be TRBD2 (5 bases). The germline CDR1 and CDR2 sequences are LNHNV and YYDKDF (reference sequence). V was pared by 5 bases and J by 5 bases, with 15 bases between. This CDR3 region has 14 residues. The CDR3 region is CATSGTSVTETQYF. DNA for the CDR3: TGTGCCACCAGCGGAACTAGTGTAACTGAGACCCAGTACTTC.

The rearrangement uses TRBV7-2 and TRBJ2-7, with 14 bases identical to TRBD2. The CDR3 extends over 17 amino acids. Per the germline V gene, CDR1 is SGHTA and CDR2 is FQGNSA. V trimming: 5 bases; J trimming: 3 bases; junction bases outside the gene matches: 9. The CDR3 spells CASSRGTSGSVYYEQYF. DNA for the CDR3: TGTGCCAGCAGCCGTGGGACTAGCGGGAGTGTCTACTACGAGCAGTACTTC.

This clone showed up just once. This chain joins TRBV4-3 and TRBJ2-3; 10 bases are shared with TRBD2. The CDR3 extends over 17 amino acids. Germline V gives CDR1 LGHNA, CDR2 YSLEER. Germline trimming cut 1 base from V and 1 base from J; bases unmatched to any gene: 5. CDR3 DNA sequence: TGCGCCAGCAGCCAAGGAGCGGGAGGGAAAGGCACAGATACGCAGTATTTT. Encoded protein: CASSQGAGGKGTDTQYF.

CDR3: CASSTPSGRAPVHNEQFF. The CDR3 DNA reads TGTGCCAGCAGCACCCCTAGCGGGAGGGCACCGGTCCACAATGAGCAGTTCTTC. This chain connects TRBV4-2 to TRBJ2-1, with TRBD2 identical over 12 bases. Germline loops: CDR1 LGHNA, CDR2 YNFKEQ. The CDR3 has 18 residues. The junction had 13 bases not matched to a gene; V was cut back by 5 bases and J by 5 bases.

V gene TRBV19 combines with J gene TRBJ2-2, with TRBD1 matching over 8 bases. Per germline, CDR1 LNHDA and CDR2 SQIVND (reference sequence). After removal of 6 bases from V and 1 base from J, the junction contained 1 base not matched to a gene. The CDR3 runs to 14 residues. The CDR3 region is CASSGQGNTGELFF. The DNA for the CDR3 is TGTGCCAGTAGCGGACAGGGGAACACCGGGGAGCTGTTTTTT.

The chain combines TRBV28 with TRBJ2-3, with 11 bases matching TRBD1. This CDR3 has 14 residues. The ends lost 6 bases at V and 5 bases at J; junction bases unmatched: 4. Germline V gene lookup returns CDR1 MDHEN and CDR2 SYDVKM. CDR3 in amino acids: CASRSGTGGDTQYF. CDR3 nucleotides: TGTGCCAGCAGGTCCGGGACAGGGGGAGATACGCAGTATTTT.

The V gene is TRBV18, the J gene TRBJ2-3, with 7 bases lining up with TRBD2. Germline CDR1 is KGHSH and CDR2 is LQKENI. The V segment lost 4 bases and the J segment 1 base; nucleotides outside the gene matches: 5. CDR3 size: 15 residues. The CDR3 spells CASSQTGGGTDTQYF. The CDR3 DNA is TGTGCCAGCTCACAAACGGGGGGAGGCACAGATACGCAGTATTTT.

The gene calls are TRBV27 and TRBJ2-2, with no clear D. Germline loops: CDR1 MNHEY, CDR2 SMNVEV (reference sequence). V was cut by 5 bases and J by 0 bases, with 4 bases left in between. The CDR3 runs to 13 residues. In DNA form, the CDR3 reads TGTGCCAGCAGTACAGCGAACACCGGGGAGCTGTTTTTT. Protein sequence: CASSTANTGELFF.

This clone has only one observation. The V call is TRBV7-2, the J call TRBJ2-3, with D hard to call. The V end was cut by 5 bases, the J end by 5 bases, with 17 bases between. The CDR3 spans 15 residues. Germline V gives CDR1 SGHTA, CDR2 FQGNSA. The CDR3 DNA sequence: TGTGCCAGCAGCCCTCAGTACGGACCGGGAGATACGCAGTATTTT. Residues: CASSPQYGPGDTQYF.

The CDR3 nucleotides are TGTGCCAGCAGTGAAGAGAGTTTTAACACTGAAGCTTTCTTT. Translated, it gives CASSEESFNTEAFF. The rearrangement joins TRBV2 to TRBJ1-1, with D uncertain. CDR3 size: 14 residues. Germline-derived CDR1 and CDR2 are SNHLY and FYNNEI. Trimming cost V 1 base and J 2 bases, with 8 bases left between them.

CDR3 in DNA: TGTGCCAGCTCACCCTCGGGGCTCACAGATACGCAGTATTTT. Its protein product is CASSPSGLTDTQYF. The chain carries TRBV18 and TRBJ2-3; D may be TRBD1 or TRBD2 (5 bases each). V lost 3 bases and J 2 bases, leaving 9 bases between the germline ends. The V gene's germline CDR1 is KGHSH and CDR2 LQKENI. This CDR3 comprises 14 residues.

The gene calls are TRBV29-1 and TRBJ2-3, with TRBD2 as a possible D gene (5 bases). Germline lookup yields CDR1 SQVTM and CDR2 ANQGSEA. The CDR3 length is 15 residues. Trimming removed 7 bases from V and 3 bases from J, with 20 bases in between. The CDR3, as DNA: TGCAGCGCTCTGCTGCGGGTGTGGGGAACAGATACGCAGTATTTT. It codes for CSALLRVWGTDTQYF.

This clone was picked up one time. The chain has TRBV13 and TRBJ2-6; no clear D gene. Deletions cut 5 bases from V and 0 bases from J, with 8 bases between. Germline CDR1 and CDR2: PRHDT and FYEKMQ (reference sequence). This CDR3 contains 15 residues. The CDR3 coding sequence is TGTGCCAGCAGCAGAAGGAGCTCTGGGGCCAACGTCCTGACTTTC. Its translation: CASSRRSSGANVLTF.

The chain's CDR3 is CASSPSLSGPYNEQFF. The CDR3 DNA is TGTGCCAGCAGCCCGAGTTTAAGCGGGCCTTACAATGAGCAGTTCTTC. The chain couples TRBV13 to TRBJ2-1; TRBD2 is a possible D gene (6 bases). V was shortened by 5 bases and J by 4 bases, with 18 bases between the two germline ends. The CDR3 loop spans 16 amino acids. The germline V gene has CDR1 PRHDT and CDR2 FYEKMQ (reference sequence).

The V and J genes are TRBV5-5 and TRBJ2-2; TRBD1 aligns across 8 bases. There are 18 residues in the CDR3. The junction had 14 bases not matched to a gene; V was cut back by 0 bases and J by 7 bases. The germline V gene has CDR1 SGHKS and CDR2 YYEKEE (reference sequence). For the CDR3, the DNA is TGTGCCAGCAGCTTGGAATTGGCTCCGGGACAGGCTTTCGGGGAGCTGTTTTTT. Translated: CASSLELAPGQAFGELFF. Full variable domain (rest looked up from reference TRBV5-5 and TRBJ2-2): DAGVTQSPTHLIKTRGQQVTLRCSPISGHKSVSWYQQVLGQGPQFIFQYYEKEERGRGNFPDRFSARQFPNYSSELNVNALLLGDSALYLCASSLELAPGQAFGELFFGEGSRLTVL.

This chain connects TRBV7-9 to TRBJ2-3; 11 bases fit TRBD2. The CDR3 is made up of 18 amino acids. Looked up from germline, CDR1 is SEHNR and CDR2 is FQNEAQ (reference sequence). Trimming took 5 bases from V and 3 from J; bases not matched to a gene: 13. CDR3: CASSPGLAEYTVTDTQYF. CDR3 in DNA: TGTGCCAGCAGCCCGGGACTAGCGGAGTACACAGTGACAGATACGCAGTATTTT. Full variable domain (missing parts from reference TRBV7-9 and TRBJ2-3): DTGVSQNPRHKITKRGQNVTFRCDPISEHNRLYWYRQTLGQGPEFLTYFQNEAQLEKSRLLSDRFSAERPKGSFSTLEIQRTEQGDSAMYLCASSPGLAEYTVTDTQYFGPGTRLTVL.

This clone was picked up a small number of times. The chain is built from TRBV9 and TRBJ2-7, with D possibly matching TRBD2 (5 bases). The length of the CDR3 is 11 residues. Germline CDR1 reads SGDLS; CDR2 reads YYNGEE. The ends were cut back, 3 bases at V and 4 bases at J, with 5 bases in the middle. CDR3 in amino acids: CASSAGYEQYF. DNA of the CDR3: TGTGCCAGCAGCGCGGGGTACGAGCAGTACTTC.